Described below is a single T cell receptor beta chain sequence and its context. CDR3 length equals 12 residues. With 5 bases removed from V and 1 base from J, the gap between germline ends came to 5 bases. CDR1 is SNHLY and CDR2 is FYNNEI in the germline V gene. This entry comes from a study of T cell changes during pregnancy in multiple sclerosis. Assay used: immunoSEQ multiplex PCR; TCRdb lists only in-frame clones, some missing. The data hold about 80,000 clones, with 90% to 95% observed a single time. This chain joins TRBV2 and TRBJ2-5, with unresolved D. This receptor was obtained from a female donor in good health, enrolled as a control in a pregnancy study. Sequencing used peripheral blood, obtained in the second trimester of pregnancy. For the CDR3, the DNA is TGTGCCAGCAGTTCAGTCCAAGAGACCCAGTACTTC. Protein product: CASSSVQETQYF.